The 23 T cell receptor beta chains listed next were all sequenced from one sample in a study of regulatory T cells in long-lasting Graves disease. The authors built TCR beta libraries using iRepertoire HTBI primers and Arm-PCR of CDR3 regions. TCRdb independently ran MiXCR on the multiplex PCR reads; one entry per CDR3 protein. The sample yields 600,000 to 800,000 distinct CDR3 sequences, roughly 30% seen once. Time point denoted: persistent/refractory GD, antithyroid drugs over 5 years with positive TRAb. Researchers made the TCR library from RNA that was extracted from PBMCs. The material sequenced was peripheral blood mononuclear cells (PBMCs), taken when the disease was refractory, from a patient treated with antithyroid drugs. The receptors were gathered from a female donor with Graves disease.

The chain couples TRBV28 to TRBJ2-2; possibly TRBD1 or TRBD2 for D (5 bases each). Germline assignment: CDR1 MDHEN and CDR2 SYDVKM. The CDR3 is made up of 13 amino acids. Trimming took 8 bases from V and 5 from J, leaving 12 bases between them. CDR3 in amino acids: CASGGAWTGELFF. The CDR3 DNA follows: TGTGCCAGCGGGGGTGCCTGGACCGGGGAGCTGTTTTTT.

This clonotype was counted only a few times. J is TRBJ1-2 and V is TRBV19; TRBD1 aligns across 11 bases. CDR1 LNHDA and CDR2 SQIVND come from the germline V gene (reference sequence). CDR3 length: 15 amino acids. Losses at the gene ends were 3 bases for V and 6 bases for J; bases not matched to a gene: 6. The CDR3 DNA sequence: TGTGCCAGTAGTATCGGGACAGGGGGAATTAATGGCTACACCTTC. It translates to CASSIGTGGINGYTF.

This clonotype was counted ten times or more. The V call is TRBV28, the J call TRBJ1-2, with 9 bases lining up with TRBD1. V lost 8 bases, J lost 4 bases, and 11 bases stayed unmatched. The CDR3 spans 15 residues. CDR1 and CDR2 from the germline V gene are MDHEN and SYDVKM. Written as DNA, the CDR3 is TGTGCCAGCTTCTCCGGGACAGGGACAATCTATGGCTACACCTTC. Its translation: CASFSGTGTIYGYTF.

The CDR3 here is CASSPRGSGYNEQFF. The CDR3 DNA reads TGTGCCAGCAGTCCTAGGGGTTCGGGCTACAATGAGCAGTTCTTC. This chain uses TRBV11-1 with TRBJ2-1; weak D call: TRBD1 (5 bases). The CDR3 totals 15 residues. Trimming removed 6 bases from V and 3 bases from J, with 15 bases in between. Germline loops: CDR1 SGHAT, CDR2 FQDESV (reference sequence).

CDR3 coding DNA: TGTGCCAGCAGCCGGACCGGGACAGCTCAAGCTAACTATGGCTACACCTTC. It encodes CASSRTGTAQANYGYTF. The chain uses TRBV7-2 and TRBJ1-2; 7 positions match TRBD1. Unmatched junction bases numbered 12, after V lost 5 bases and J lost 0 bases. The germline V gene encodes CDR1 SGHTA and CDR2 FQGNSA. The CDR3 has 17 residues.

The chain links TRBV2 to TRBJ2-6; D call uncertain. Trimming took off 4 bases at V and 4 bases at J, with 11 bases between the two ends. Germline CDR1 is SNHLY and CDR2 is FYNNEI. The CDR3 length is 15 residues. The CDR3 bases are TGTGCCAGCAGTGCGGGCTTGACCGGGGCCAACGTCCTGACTTTC. Residues: CASSAGLTGANVLTF.

This clonotype was seen ten or more times. This chain joins TRBV28 and TRBJ1-6; no definite D call. This CDR3 has 15 amino acids. V gave up 6 bases and J gave up 0 bases, with 9 bases separating them. Germline V gives CDR1 MDHEN, CDR2 SYDVKM. The DNA for the CDR3 is TGTGCCAGCAGCGCCACACCCTCCTATAATTCACCCCTCCACTTT. It encodes CASSATPSYNSPLHF.

This chain uses TRBV11-2 with TRBJ2-1, with TRBD2 matching 11 bases. The CDR3 runs to 16 residues. Looked up from germline, CDR1 is SGHAT and CDR2 is FQNNGV. The J segment lost 4 bases and the V segment lost 7 bases, leaving 9 bases of the junction unmatched. The CDR3 sequence: CASTSSGTSGYNEQFF. Here the CDR3 DNA reads TGTGCCAGCACCTCCTCCGGGACTAGCGGATACAATGAGCAGTTCTTC.

V and J are TRBV29-1 and TRBJ1-1; possible D gene TRBD1, 5 bases. CDR3 size: 13 residues. Germline CDR1 reads SQVTM; CDR2 reads ANQGSEA. V lost 4 bases to trimming and J lost 3 bases, with 12 bases between them. CDR3 protein: CSVGGVSDTEAFF. The CDR3 DNA reads as TGCAGCGTTGGGGGGGTTTCGGACACTGAAGCTTTCTTT.

For this clonotype: A much larger clonotype is one base distant, so this may be a read error. The rearrangement uses TRBV14 and TRBJ2-7; D is undetermined. Germline lookup yields CDR1 SGHDN and CDR2 FVKESK. Deletions cut 6 bases from V and 0 bases from J, with 9 bases between. The length of the CDR3 is 13 residues. CDR3 residues: CASSSVGSYEQYF. The CDR3, as DNA: TGTGCCAGCAGTTCAGTGGGCTCCTACGAGCAGTACTTC.

This clonotype has only a few counts. This chain links TRBV5-1 with TRBJ1-4; 7 nucleotides agree with TRBD1. The length of the CDR3 is 15 residues. The trim removed 5 bases at V and 3 bases at J, leaving 7 bases unmatched. From germline, CDR1 is SGHRS and CDR2 YFSETQ. DNA for the CDR3: TGCGCCAGCAGGCTTGTGGGGACAGCTAATGAAAAACTGTTTTTT. Translation: CASRLVGTANEKLFF.

There are many counts of this clonotype. The CDR3 nucleotides are TGTGCCAGCAGTTTTGCTGGGGCCAACGTCCTGACTTTC. It is translated as CASSFAGANVLTF. The chain couples TRBV12-3 or TRBV12-4 to TRBJ2-6; D unresolved. Trimming shortened V by 3 bases and J by 2 bases, and 2 bases separated the two germline ends. The CDR3 consists of 13 residues.

The chain is built from TRBV5-1 and TRBJ1-4; D gene unclear. Germline assignment: CDR1 SGHRS and CDR2 YFSETQ. The CDR3 totals 18 residues. V gave up 0 bases and J gave up 7 bases, with 22 bases separating them. CDR3 residues: CASSLDGRGVSFSEKLFF. CDR3 nucleotide sequence: TGCGCCAGCAGCTTGGATGGTCGTGGGGTTTCTTTCTCTGAAAAACTGTTTTTT.

This clonotype was observed at least ten times. The chain employs TRBV9 and TRBJ2-5; either TRBD1 or TRBD2 may fit D (5 bases each). V lost 1 base to trimming and J lost 1 base, with 11 bases between them. The CDR3 is 15 amino acids. Germline CDR1 and CDR2: SGDLS and YYNGEE. CDR3 residues: CASSVHDGTQETQYF. Here the CDR3 DNA reads TGTGCCAGCAGCGTACACGACGGGACCCAAGAGACCCAGTACTTC. Based on the CDR3 plus reference TRBV9 and TRBJ2-5, the full variable domain is DSGVTQTPKHLITATGQRVTLRCSPRSGDLSVYWYQQSLDQGLQFLIQYYNGEERAKGNILERFSAQQFPDLHSELNLSSLELGDSALYFCASSVHDGTQETQYFGPGTRLLVL.

The V and J genes are TRBV20-1 and TRBJ1-5, with D unclear. V lost 6 bases to trimming and J lost 5 bases, with 14 bases between them. The CDR3 extends over 13 amino acids. Germline assignment: CDR1 DFQATT and CDR2 SNEGSKA (reference sequence). The CDR3: CSASLGGHQPQHF. The DNA of the CDR3 is TGCAGTGCCTCCCTAGGTGGGCATCAGCCCCAGCATTTT.

The CDR3 sequence is CASSNDGRLNEKLFF. CDR3 coding DNA: TGTGCCAGCAGCAATGACGGACGGTTAAATGAAAAACTGTTTTTT. The chain employs TRBV14 and TRBJ1-4, with unresolved D. CDR1 is SGHDN and CDR2 is FVKESK in the germline V gene. This CDR3 contains 15 residues. V was trimmed by 5 bases and J by 5 bases, leaving 15 bases between them. The variable domain in full, completed from reference TRBV14 and TRBJ1-4, reads EAGVTQFPSHSVIEKGQTVTLRCDPISGHDNLYWYRRVMGKEIKFLLHFVKESKQDESGMPNNRFLAERTGGTYSTLKVQPAELEDSGVYFCASSNDGRLNEKLFFGSGTQLSVL.

This clonotype occurred a few times. CDR3 sequence (DNA): TGTGCCACCAGCAGAGATAAAGGGACAGGGCAGTACTTC. Protein: CATSRDKGTGQYF. V and J are TRBV15 and TRBJ2-7, with 8 bases lining up with TRBD1. Losses at the gene ends were 0 bases for V and 9 bases for J; bases not matched to a gene: 4. Germline V lookup: CDR1 LNHNV, CDR2 YYDKDF (reference sequence). This CDR3 is 13 amino acids long.

At least ten counts were recorded for this clonotype. This rearrangement joins TRBV6-5 to TRBJ2-2; 9 bases fit TRBD2. Unmatched junction bases numbered 5, after V lost 3 bases and J lost 3 bases. This CDR3 is 16 amino acids long. CDR1 is MNHEY, CDR2 SVGAGI, per germline. CDR3 bases: TGTGCCAGCAGTTATGATAGCGGGAGTCACACCGGGGAGCTGTTTTTT. As protein: CASSYDSGSHTGELFF.

The chain has TRBV20-1 and TRBJ1-5, with TRBD1 matching 9 bases. The CDR3 consists of 18 residues. V dropped 5 bases and J dropped 3; count of bases not matched to a gene: 17. From germline, CDR1 is DFQATT and CDR2 SNEGSKA (reference sequence). For the CDR3, the DNA is TGCAGTGCTGGAGCAAACACCCCGGGACAGGGCTTCAATCAGCCCCAGCATTTT. Protein: CSAGANTPGQGFNQPQHF.

V usage is TRBV20-1 and J usage is TRBJ2-1, with TRBD2 matching over 14 bases. The CDR3 runs to 17 residues. From germline, CDR1 is DFQATT and CDR2 SNEGSKA (reference sequence). Trimming removed 5 bases from V and 4 bases from J; junction bases left unmatched: 10. CDR3 coding DNA: TGCAGTGCTCTCCGGACTAGCGGGAGGATTAGGTACAATGAGCAGTTCTTC. Protein: CSALRTSGRIRYNEQFF.

This clonotype showed up just a few times. The chain's CDR3 is CASSSRLGTVQNTGELFF. The CDR3 coding sequence is TGTGCCAGCAGCTCCAGATTAGGGACAGTTCAAAACACCGGGGAGCTGTTTTTT. This chain connects TRBV11-2 to TRBJ2-2, with TRBD1 matching 7 bases. The ends lost 4 bases at V and 2 bases at J; junction bases unmatched: 13. CDR3 length equals 18 residues. Per germline, CDR1 SGHAT and CDR2 FQNNGV.

This clonotype was counted between two and nine times. The V call is TRBV7-9, the J call TRBJ2-7; a possible D gene is TRBD1 (5 bases). CDR3 length: 15 residues. The germline V and J ends were trimmed by 1 base and 6 bases, with 16 bases remaining between them. Germline CDR1 is SEHNR and CDR2 is FQNEAQ (reference sequence). CDR3 nucleotide sequence: TGTGCCAGCAGCTTAGTTCGCCCAGGGTATAGCGAGCAGTACTTC. Encoded protein: CASSLVRPGYSEQYF.

Many counts were recorded for this clonotype. The chain employs TRBV11-2 and TRBJ1-2, with D tentatively TRBD1 (6 bases). Germline lookup yields CDR1 SGHAT and CDR2 FQNNGV. The length of the CDR3 is 16 residues. Trimming took 1 base from V and 4 from J, leaving 16 bases between them. CDR3 bases: TGTGCCAGCAGCTTAGGGCGACAGGCCTCCAGCTATGGCTACACCTTC. Its translation is CASSLGRQASSYGYTF.